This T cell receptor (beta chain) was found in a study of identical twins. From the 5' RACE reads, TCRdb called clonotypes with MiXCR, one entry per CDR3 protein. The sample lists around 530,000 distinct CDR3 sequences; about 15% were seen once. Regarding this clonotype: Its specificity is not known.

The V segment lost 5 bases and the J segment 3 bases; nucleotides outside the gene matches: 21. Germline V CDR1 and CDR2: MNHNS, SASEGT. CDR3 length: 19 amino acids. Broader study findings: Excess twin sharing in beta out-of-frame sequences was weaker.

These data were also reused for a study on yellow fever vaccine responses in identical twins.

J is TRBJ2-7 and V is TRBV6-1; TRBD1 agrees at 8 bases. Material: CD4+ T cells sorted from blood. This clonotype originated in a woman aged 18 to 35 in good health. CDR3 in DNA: TGTGCCAGCAGTCTTTGGAAACTACTCACAGGGGGATTGTTCTACGAGCAGTACGTC. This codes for CASSLWKLLTGGLFYEQYV.